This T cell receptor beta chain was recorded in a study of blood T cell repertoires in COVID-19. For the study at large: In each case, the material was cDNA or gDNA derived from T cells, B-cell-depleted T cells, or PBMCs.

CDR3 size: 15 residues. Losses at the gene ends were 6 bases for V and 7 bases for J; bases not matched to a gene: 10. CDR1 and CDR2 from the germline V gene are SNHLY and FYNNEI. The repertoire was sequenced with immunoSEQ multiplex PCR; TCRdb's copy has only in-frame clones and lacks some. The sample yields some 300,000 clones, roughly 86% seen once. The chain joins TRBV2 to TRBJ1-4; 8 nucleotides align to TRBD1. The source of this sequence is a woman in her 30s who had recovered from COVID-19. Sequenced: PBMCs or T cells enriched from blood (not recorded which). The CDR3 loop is CASRPRTGRSEKLFF. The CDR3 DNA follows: TGTGCCAGCAGGCCCCGGACAGGGAGGAGTGAAAAACTGTTTTTT.